A selection of T cell receptor beta chains follows, all from one sample in a study of CD8+ T cells in alopecia areata. Clones were sequenced by immunoSEQ multiplex PCR, and TCRdb holds only the in-frame ones, with some missing. The sample has 190,000 or so clones; roughly three fifths are singletons. Specimen: CD4+ T cells sorted from blood, collected at week 4, from a patient treated with tofacitinib. The source is a human donor with alopecia areata. Both conserved end residues are part of each CDR3. Fields, in order: J gene, V gene, D gene, clone size, CDR3 protein, CDR3 DNA. D genes are given only for firm matches. Expanded clones get a size class; other rows say once, few or many, or leave the size out.

J: TRBJ2-7
V: TRBV4-3
D: .
size: few
CDR3: CASSQDKGIKQYF
DNA: TGCGCCAGCAGCCAAGATAAGGGAATAAAGCAGTACTTC

J: TRBJ2-3
V: TRBV11-2
D: .
size: .
CDR3: CASSSGTWGTDTQYF
DNA: TGTGCCAGCAGCTCTGGCACTTGGGGCACAGATACGCAGTATTTT

J: TRBJ2-3
V: TRBV29-1
D: TRBD2
size: .
CDR3: CSVEVSGVKRYTQYF
DNA: TGCAGCGTTGAGGTTAGCGGGGTGAAACGGTATACGCAGTATTTT

J: TRBJ2-5
V: TRBV7-7
D: .
size: few
CDR3: CASSFTETQYF
DNA: TGTGCTAGCAGCTTTACGGAGACCCAGTACTTC

J: TRBJ1-3
V: TRBV29-1
D: .
size: few
CDR3: CSVGASTGNTIYF
DNA: TGCAGCGTTGGGGCAAGTACTGGAAACACCATATATTTT

J: TRBJ1-5
V: TRBV30
D: .
size: .
CDR3: CAWSKGGYSNQPQHF
DNA: TGTGCCTGGAGCAAAGGGGGATATAGCAATCAGCCCCAGCATTTT

J: TRBJ2-6
V: TRBV30
D: .
size: .
CDR3: CAWSVRSGANVLTF
DNA: TGTGCCTGGAGTGTACGATCTGGGGCCAACGTCCTGACTTTC

J: TRBJ1-5
V: TRBV30
D: .
size: .
CDR3: CAWDNSNQPQHF
DNA: TGTGCCTGGGACAATAGCAATCAGCCCCAGCATTTT

J: TRBJ2-5
V: TRBV5-4
D: TRBD2
size: .
CDR3: CASSYIGLAGGAETQYF
DNA: TGTGCCAGCAGCTACATAGGACTAGCGGGGGGCGCAGAGACCCAGTACTTC

J: TRBJ2-7
V: TRBV10-3
D: .
size: few
CDR3: CAILSNDYEQYF
DNA: TGTGCCATCCTATCCAATGACTACGAGCAGTACTTC